Reported below is one T cell receptor beta chain. Followed over time, Seattle patients had been enrolled while infection was active. This record comes from a study of blood T cell repertoires in COVID-19. Study background: The United States, Italy and Spain were the sources of the acute and convalescent COVID-19 samples. PBMCs, B-cell-depleted T cells, or T cells were the source of the cDNA or gDNA that made up the material.

The V gene lost 6 bases and the J gene lost 7 bases, with 13 bases spanning the gap. There are 13 residues in the CDR3. In the source study's methods: Amplification with reference gene primers provided the estimates of nucleated cell counts. Assay: immunoSEQ multiplex PCR; the TCRdb copy retains only in-frame clones and omits some. For V, J and clone size, that table is used; D and trimming come from the DNA. Of approximately 170,000 clones in the sample, approximately 85% were seen once. V is TRBV12-3 or TRBV12-4 and J is TRBJ1-5; the D gene is possibly TRBD1 (5 bases). Sequencing input: peripheral blood. This receptor was identified in a man at least 80 years old with COVID-19, enrolled during active disease. The chain's CDR3 is CASSRVKGQPQHF. The CDR3 region has the DNA TGTGCCAGCAGCCGAGTCAAGGGGCAGCCCCAGCATTTT.